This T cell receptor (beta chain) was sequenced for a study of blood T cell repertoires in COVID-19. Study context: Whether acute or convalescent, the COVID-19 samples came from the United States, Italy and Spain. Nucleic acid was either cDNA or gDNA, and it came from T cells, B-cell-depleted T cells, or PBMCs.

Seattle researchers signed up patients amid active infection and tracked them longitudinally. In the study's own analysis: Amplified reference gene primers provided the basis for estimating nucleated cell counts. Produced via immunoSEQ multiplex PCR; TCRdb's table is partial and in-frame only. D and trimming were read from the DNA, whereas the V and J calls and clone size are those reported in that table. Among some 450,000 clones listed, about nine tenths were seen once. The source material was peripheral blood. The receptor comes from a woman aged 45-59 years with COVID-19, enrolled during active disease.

This chain's CDR3 is CASSPDRFSYNEQFF. The CDR3 nucleotides read TGTGCCAGCAGCCCTGACAGATTCTCCTACAATGAGCAGTTCTTC. The V and J genes are TRBV2 and TRBJ2-1; tentative D call: TRBD1 (5 bases). The CDR3 has 15 amino acids. Trimming cost V 6 bases and J 0 bases, with 12 bases left between them. Germline assignment: CDR1 SNHLY and CDR2 FYNNEI.